This T cell receptor (beta chain) was profiled in a study of blood T cell repertoires in COVID-19. Overall study context: The United States, Italy and Spain were the sources of the acute and convalescent COVID-19 samples. Sources were T cells, B-cell-depleted T cells, or PBMCs; the material itself was cDNA or gDNA.

CDR3 size: 14 residues. J gave up 7 bases and V 4 bases, and 4 bases lay outside the gene matches. The germline gives CDR1 SNHLY, CDR2 FYNNEI. In the original processing: By means of reference gene primer amplification, nucleated cell counts were estimated. Produced via immunoSEQ multiplex PCR; TCRdb's table is partial and in-frame only. That table furnishes V, J and clone size, whereas the DNA furnished D and trimming. The sample holds some 50,000 clones; over 80% are singletons and the top ten take less than 4.5%. The receptor comes from a human donor in a cohort sampled during active COVID-19. The V gene is TRBV2, the J gene TRBJ1-5; 10 positions match TRBD1. The material sequenced was peripheral blood. This chain's CDR3 is CASSGGTGDQPQHF. CDR3 nucleotides: TGTGCCAGCAGTGGCGGGACAGGGGACCAGCCCCAGCATTTT.